This TCR beta chain was sequenced in a study of blood T cell repertoires in COVID-19. Study-level information: Donors in the United States, Italy and Spain gave samples during acute or convalescent COVID-19. Sources were T cells, B-cell-depleted T cells, or PBMCs; the material itself was cDNA or gDNA.

This clone was seen a handful of times. Participant age was roughly 18 to 90 years, and participants resided in roughly 25 US areas. Authors' processing steps: Using reference gene primer amplification, nucleated cell counts were estimated. Method: immunoSEQ multiplex PCR; TCRdb's copy keeps in-frame clones and lacks some. That table is the source of V, J and clone size, and D and trimming were worked out from the DNA. The sample contains roughly 61,000 clones, 65% to 85% of which appear only once. The sequence was collected from an older woman who had been exposed to COVID-19. What was sequenced was PBMCs or T cells enriched from blood (not recorded which).

DNA of the CDR3: TGTGCCAGCAGTTTACCGACAGGGGGCGGTAATCAGCCCCAGCATTTT. Its protein is CASSLPTGGGNQPQHF. The chain is built from TRBV28 and TRBJ1-5; 10 bases align to TRBD1. The V and J ends lost 2 bases and 4 bases, in that order; junction bases with no gene match: 5. The CDR3 has 16 residues. Germline loops: CDR1 MDHEN, CDR2 SYDVKM.